The entry that follows covers one TCR beta chain sequence. What it binds is not known. Via MiXCR, TCRdb re-called the 5' RACE reads, giving one row per CDR3 protein. The table includes roughly 250,000 distinct CDR3 sequences, approximately 16% detected once. The sample originates from a study of T-cell memory formation after mild COVID-19. Whole-study results and caveats: Memory sampled before infection contained some responding clones, suggesting cross-reactive memory joined.

The material sequenced was PBMCs or a T cell subset sorted from them (not recorded which). The receptor's source is a man aged 18 to 29 who had mild COVID-19 (a few samples of this study predate the infection). Cell type and time point are not known.

Here the CDR3 reads CASSQDPDRAREQYF. For the CDR3, the DNA is TGTGCCAGCAGCCAAGATCCGGACAGGGCCAGAGAGCAGTACTTC. The chain employs TRBV4-2 and TRBJ2-7, with 8 bases aligning to TRBD1. With V trimmed by 0 bases and J by 7 bases, 8 bases remained unmatched. CDR1 LGHNA and CDR2 YNFKEQ come from the germline V gene. This CDR3 is built from 15 residues.